A single TCR beta chain is shown here with its context. Its antigen is as yet unknown. The sample comes from a study of CD8 T cells in ankylosing spondylitis. Overall study results and limits: Certain motif variants had earlier been reported in reactive arthritis synovial fluid and blood. Disease-linked clones were found to be CD8+ and relatively rare in peripheral blood. A motif of fewer than ten highly homologous TCR beta variants was seen as apparently characteristic of ankylosing spondylitis blood.

With 4 bases removed from V and 3 bases from J, the gap between germline ends came to 22 bases. Germline CDR1 SNHLY, CDR2 FYNNEI. The CDR3 runs 17 residues. As the method for making TCR beta libraries, quantitative 5'-RACE with molecular barcodes was used. Each CDR3 protein gets one entry after TCRdb re-called the 5' RACE reads with MiXCR. The table shows about 330,000 distinct CDR3 sequences, with less than 9.5% occurring only once. The specimen sequenced was blood, either unsorted or a sorted T cell fraction (not recorded which). This chain joins TRBV2 and TRBJ2-7; D possibly matches TRBD1 or TRBD2 (7 bases each). The TCR originated in a male donor with ankylosing spondylitis. The CDR3 DNA sequence: TGTGCCAGCAGTGGGGAGGGGGCCATAATAAGTCTCTACGAGCAGTACTTC. This translates into CASSGEGAIISLYEQYF.